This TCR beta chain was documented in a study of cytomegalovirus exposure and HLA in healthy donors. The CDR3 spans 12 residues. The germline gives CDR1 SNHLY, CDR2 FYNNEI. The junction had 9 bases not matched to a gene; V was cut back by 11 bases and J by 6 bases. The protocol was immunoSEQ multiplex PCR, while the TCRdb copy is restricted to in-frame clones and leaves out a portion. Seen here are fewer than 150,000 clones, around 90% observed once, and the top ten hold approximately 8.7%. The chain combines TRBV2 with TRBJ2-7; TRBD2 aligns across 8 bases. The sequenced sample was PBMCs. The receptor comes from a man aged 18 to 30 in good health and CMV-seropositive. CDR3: CAGGPGGGEQYF. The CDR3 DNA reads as TGTGCCGGGGGGCCGGGGGGGGGCGAGCAGTACTTC.